These T cell receptor beta chains were read from a single sample in a study of blood T cells in healthy people across ages. TCRdb fed the 5' RACE reads into MiXCR, producing one record per CDR3 protein. This table holds more than 650,000 distinct CDR3 sequences, approximately 24% found once. This same sample was also part of a study on T cells of mothers and their children.

Sequenced sample: blood. The receptors were gathered from a boy under 18 in good health. The CDR3 runs from the conserved cysteine through the conserved F or W. D genes are given only for firm matches. Clone size is shown for a subset of rows, as once, few, many or a class of expanded clone.

d_gene	v_gene	j_gene	abundance	len	CDR3nt	CDR3aa
TRBD2	TRBV10-3	TRBJ2-7	.	14	TGTGCCATCAGTGAGTCGGGGAGGGTTTACGAGCAGTACTTC	CAISESGRVYEQYF
TRBD1	TRBV5-6	TRBJ2-1	.	17	TGTGCCAGCAGCTGGGATATAGGACAGGGTCCCTACAATGAGCAGTTCTTC	CASSWDIGQGPYNEQFF
TRBD2	TRBV20-1	TRBJ2-1	.	14	TGCAGTGCTAGCCGGGGCGGGAGTGGGAATGAGCAGTTCTTC	CSASRGGSGNEQFF
TRBD1	TRBV28	TRBJ2-3	few	13	TGTGCCATCGGAACAGGGGCCTTACGTACGCAGTATTTT	CAIGTGALRTQYF
.	TRBV21-1	TRBJ1-6	few	16	TGTGCCAGCAGCAAGCCTTTTGCAGGGGATAATTCACCCCTCCACTTT	CASSKPFAGDNSPLHF
TRBD2	TRBV7-3	TRBJ2-7	many	15	TGTGCCAGCAGCCCGGGAGCGGGAATGGCCTACGAGCAGTACTTC	CASSPGAGMAYEQYF
TRBD1	TRBV4-1	TRBJ1-4	.	15	TGCGCCAGCAGCCAGGCCGGGACAGGGAAAGAAAAACTGTTTTTT	CASSQAGTGKEKLFF
.	TRBV5-1	TRBJ2-5	.	14	TGCGCCAGCAGCTTAACACCCGGCGAGGAGACCCAGTACTTC	CASSLTPGEETQYF
TRBD1	TRBV5-1	TRBJ2-7	.	14	TGCGCCAGCAGCTATCGGGCAGGGGGCCTCGAGCAGTACTTC	CASSYRAGGLEQYF
.	TRBV10-3	TRBJ2-3	few	15	TGTGCCATCAGTGAGTCGAGGGGGGGGCCAGATACGCAGTATTTT	CAISESRGGPDTQYF
TRBD2	TRBV12-3/TRBV12-4	TRBJ2-5	.	17	TGTGCCAGCAGTTTCGGGACTAGCGGGGGCACACAAGAGACCCAGTACTTC	CASSFGTSGGTQETQYF
TRBD1	TRBV28	TRBJ2-1	many	15	TGTGCCGGAGGCCGGGACAGGGCATTAGTCAATGAGCAGTTCTTC	CAGGRDRALVNEQFF
.	TRBV29-1	TRBJ2-4	few	12	TGCAGCGACGAGAAGGACGTTTTCATTCAGTACTTC	CSDEKDVFIQYF
TRBD1	TRBV18	TRBJ2-2	many	14	TGTGCCAGCTCGAGAGACAGGGACACCGGGGAGCTGTTTTTT	CASSRDRDTGELFF
.	TRBV7-8	TRBJ1-4	.	16	TGTGCCAGCAGCTTAGTAACAGGGTCGATTAATGAAAAACTGTTTTTT	CASSLVTGSINEKLFF
TRBD2	TRBV27	TRBJ2-4	few	16	TGTGCCAGCAGTTTTAGCGGGAATCTAGCCAAAAACATTCAGTACTTC	CASSFSGNLAKNIQYF
.	TRBV10-3	TRBJ2-7	.	17	TGTGCCATCAGTGGCCCCCACCTGGCGGGGAACTCCTACGAGCAGTACTTC	CAISGPHLAGNSYEQYF
.	TRBV13	TRBJ2-4	.	16	TGTGCCAGCAGCTTCGCCCCGGGGATTTTCAAAAACATTCAGTACTTC	CASSFAPGIFKNIQYF
.	TRBV6-5	TRBJ1-2	few	15	TGTGCCAGCAGACCAAAGCCGGGACACACCTATGGCTACACCTTC	CASRPKPGHTYGYTF
.	TRBV20-1	TRBJ1-4	few	15	TGCAGTGCCCGGGCTGTGACAGGCAGGAATGAAAAACTGTTTTTT	CSARAVTGRNEKLFF
TRBD1	TRBV12-3/TRBV12-4	TRBJ2-3	few	15	TGTGCCAGCAGTTTAGATCAGGGGGCGTCTGATACGCAGTATTTT	CASSLDQGASDTQYF
TRBD1	TRBV2	TRBJ1-6	few	13	TGTGCCAGCAGGACAGGGGAAAGTTCACCCCTCCACTTT	CASRTGESSPLHF
TRBD1	TRBV19	TRBJ1-1	.	14	TGTGCCAGTAGGACAGGGCGAGGGAACACTGAAGCTTTCTTT	CASRTGRGNTEAFF
.	TRBV30	TRBJ2-7	.	15	TGTGCCTGGAGTGGGTTAGGGGCCGGGTCCTACGAGCAGTACTTC	CAWSGLGAGSYEQYF
.	TRBV4-3	TRBJ1-3	.	14	TGCGCCAGCAGCCAAGGCTCCCCTGGAAACACCATATATTTT	CASSQGSPGNTIYF
.	TRBV12-5	TRBJ2-7	many	12	TGTGCTAGTGGTCTACAGGCCTACGAGCAGTACTTC	CASGLQAYEQYF
TRBD1	TRBV12-3/TRBV12-4	TRBJ1-4	.	16	TGTGCCAGCATCCTTGACAGGGGGGGACTGAGTGAAAAACTGTTTTTT	CASILDRGGLSEKLFF
TRBD2	TRBV20-1	TRBJ2-3	few	13	TGCAGTGCTTTTACGGGGGGGTCAGATACGCAGTATTTT	CSAFTGGSDTQYF
.	TRBV7-2	TRBJ2-1	few	14	TGTGCCAGCAGCTTCGCCCTCCGCGGAAATGAGCAGTTCTTC	CASSFALRGNEQFF
TRBD1	TRBV2	TRBJ2-7	many	15	TGTGCCAGCAGTCAGGACAGGGCCTACTCCTACGAGCAGTACTTC	CASSQDRAYSYEQYF
.	TRBV20-1	TRBJ1-4	few	13	TGCACCCCGCGGGGCGGGCCTGATGAAAAACTGTTTTTT	CTPRGGPDEKLFF
TRBD2	TRBV29-1	TRBJ2-7	.	13	TGCAGCGCCATGGGACTAACCAACTACGAGCAGTACTTC	CSAMGLTNYEQYF
TRBD2	TRBV7-9	TRBJ2-3	few	16	TGTGCCAGCAGCTTAGGACTAGCGGGGCCCAGAGATACGCAGTATTTT	CASSLGLAGPRDTQYF
.	TRBV29-1	TRBJ2-5	few	12	TGCAGCGTTGGAACGCCTCAAGAGACCCAGTACTTC	CSVGTPQETQYF
TRBD2	TRBV4-1	TRBJ2-3	.	18	TGCGCCAGCAGCCAAGACCTGGGCCTAGCGGGACACACAGATACGCAGTATTTT	CASSQDLGLAGHTDTQYF
.	TRBV29-1	TRBJ2-3	.	16	TGCAGCGTTGATGAACCCAGGGAGCGCCTCACAGATACGCAGTATTTT	CSVDEPRERLTDTQYF
.	TRBV5-5	TRBJ2-5	.	16	TGTGCCAGCAAAAGAAGCGGAGAAAACAACCAAGAGACCCAGTGCTTC	CASKRSGENNQETQCF
.	TRBV12-3/TRBV12-4	TRBJ2-5	.	14	TGTGCCAGCAGTTTAGTGAGGAATTTGGAGACCCAGTACTTC	CASSLVRNLETQYF
.	TRBV9	TRBJ2-6	.	14	TGTGCCAGCAGGAAGGGGGATGGGGCCAACGTCCTGACTTTC	CASRKGDGANVLTF
TRBD1	TRBV4-1	TRBJ1-2	few	14	TGCGCCAGCAGCCAAGTGCCAGGGGGCAGTGGCTACACCTTC	CASSQVPGGSGYTF
.	TRBV3-1	TRBJ1-3	.	15	TGTGCCGGAAGAGGTCGGCCGTTCTCTGGAAACACCATATATTTT	CAGRGRPFSGNTIYF
.	TRBV6-6	TRBJ1-2	.	13	TGTGCCAGTTCAGACGGGGCTGACTATGGCTACACCTTC	CASSDGADYGYTF
TRBD1	TRBV6-5	TRBJ2-7	.	15	TGTGCCAGCAGTTACTCCGGGACAGGCCTTCGGGGGCAGTACTTC	CASSYSGTGLRGQYF
TRBD2	TRBV11-2	TRBJ2-1	.	18	TGTGCCAGCAGCTTAGTCGGGGGACTAGCGGGGGTTAAAGGTGAGCAGTTCTTC	CASSLVGGLAGVKGEQFF
TRBD1	TRBV12-3/TRBV12-4	TRBJ2-7	.	15	TGTGCCAGCAGCGCAGGGACAGGGAGGTCCTACGAGCAGTACTTC	CASSAGTGRSYEQYF
.	TRBV7-2	TRBJ1-1	few	15	TGTGCCAGCAGCCGACCTGAACAGGGGAACACTGAAGCTTTCTTT	CASSRPEQGNTEAFF
TRBD2	TRBV14	TRBJ2-7	once	16	TGTGCCAGCAGCCAGGGGACTAGCGGGACCTCCTACGAGCAGTACTTC	CASSQGTSGTSYEQYF
TRBD1	TRBV5-4	TRBJ2-5	few	14	TGTGCCAGCAGCTGGGACAGGGGGCTGGAGACCCAGTACTTC	CASSWDRGLETQYF
TRBD2	TRBV12-3/TRBV12-4	TRBJ2-5	few	16	TGTGCCAGCAGTTTTCGGACTAGCGGGGCCCAAGAGACCCAGTACTTC	CASSFRTSGAQETQYF